This T cell receptor (beta chain) comes out of a study of blood T cell repertoires in COVID-19. Study-wide background: Whether acute or convalescent, the COVID-19 samples came from the United States, Italy and Spain.

With 6 bases clipped from V and 6 bases from J, the junction kept 8 bases outside the gene matches. CDR1 LNHDA and CDR2 SQIVND come from the germline V gene (reference sequence). This CDR3 region has 14 residues. Per the original methods: Reference gene primer amplification yielded estimated nucleated cell counts. TCRdb's table, derived via immunoSEQ multiplex PCR, lists solely in-frame clones and lacks some. D and trimming come from the DNA, and the V and J calls and clone size come from that table. The profile shows roughly 320,000 clones, 70% to 90% of them singletons. The chain combines TRBV19 with TRBJ1-5; 7 bases map to TRBD1. The sample taken for sequencing was peripheral blood. The TCR sequence derives from a human donor in a cohort sampled during active COVID-19. The CDR3 reads CASSPTGSGQPQHF. The DNA for the CDR3 is TGTGCCAGTAGCCCGACAGGGTCTGGTCAGCCCCAGCATTTT.